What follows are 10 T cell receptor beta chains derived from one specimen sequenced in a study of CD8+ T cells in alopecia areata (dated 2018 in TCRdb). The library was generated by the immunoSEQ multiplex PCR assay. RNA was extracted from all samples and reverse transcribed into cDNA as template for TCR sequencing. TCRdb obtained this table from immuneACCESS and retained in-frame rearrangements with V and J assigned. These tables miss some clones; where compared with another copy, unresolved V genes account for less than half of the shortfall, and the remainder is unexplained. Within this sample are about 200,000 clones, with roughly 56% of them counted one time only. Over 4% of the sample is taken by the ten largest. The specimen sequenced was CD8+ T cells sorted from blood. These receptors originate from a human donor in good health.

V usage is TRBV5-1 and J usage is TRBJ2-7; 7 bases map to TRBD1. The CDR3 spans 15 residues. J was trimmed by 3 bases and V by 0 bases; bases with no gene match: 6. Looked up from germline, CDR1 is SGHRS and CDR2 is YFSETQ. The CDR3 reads CASSLGQGFNYEQYF. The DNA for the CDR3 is TGCGCCAGCAGCTTGGGACAGGGATTTAACTACGAGCAGTACTTC. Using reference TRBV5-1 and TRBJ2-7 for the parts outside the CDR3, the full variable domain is KAGVTQTPRYLIKTRGQQVTLSCSPISGHRSVSWYQQTPGQGLQFLFEYFSETQRNKGNFPGRFSGRQFSNSRSEMNVSTLELGDSALYLCASSLGQGFNYEQYFGPGTRLTVT.

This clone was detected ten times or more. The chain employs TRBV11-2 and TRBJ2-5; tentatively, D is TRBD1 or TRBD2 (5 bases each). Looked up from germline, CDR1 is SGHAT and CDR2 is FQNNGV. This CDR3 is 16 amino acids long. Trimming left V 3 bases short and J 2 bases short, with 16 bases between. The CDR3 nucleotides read TGTGCCAGCAGCTTGCTAGCAGGGACCGATCAAGAGACCCAGTACTTC. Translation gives CASSLLAGTDQETQYF.

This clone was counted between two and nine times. CDR3 sequence: CASSWTGPNTEAFF. CDR3 bases: TGTGCCAGCAGTTGGACAGGGCCGAACACTGAAGCTTTCTTT. The chain is built from TRBV25-1 and TRBJ1-1; TRBD1 aligns across 8 bases. Germline V CDR1 and CDR2: MGHDK, SYGVNS. The CDR3 loop spans 14 amino acids. The ends lost 5 bases at V and 1 base at J; junction bases unmatched: 3.

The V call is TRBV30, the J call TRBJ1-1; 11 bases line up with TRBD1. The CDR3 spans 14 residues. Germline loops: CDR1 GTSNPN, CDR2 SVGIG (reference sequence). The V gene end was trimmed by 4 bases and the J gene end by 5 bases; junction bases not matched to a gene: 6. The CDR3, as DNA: TGTGCCTGGACCCCGGGGACAGGGGGTACTGAAGCTTTCTTT. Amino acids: CAWTPGTGGTEAFF.

The CDR3 region is CASSLQGSSYEQYF. The CDR3 bases are TGTGCCAGCAGCCTCCAGGGGTCCTCCTACGAGCAGTACTTC. This chain links TRBV27 with TRBJ2-7; tentative D call: TRBD1 (6 bases). The CDR3 has 14 amino acids. The germline V gene encodes CDR1 MNHEY and CDR2 SMNVEV (reference sequence). The V gene lost 6 bases and the J gene lost 0 bases, with 12 bases spanning the gap.

CDR3 sequence reads: CASSLLQGGRTEAFF. For the CDR3, the DNA is TGTGCCAGCAGCCTACTCCAGGGGGGGCGCACTGAAGCTTTCTTT. The V call is TRBV7-9, the J call TRBJ1-1, with 7 bases identical to TRBD1. The CDR3 consists of 15 residues. CDR1 and CDR2 (germline): SEHNR, FQNEAQ (reference sequence). V shed 5 bases, J shed 4 bases, and the junction held 10 bases outside the gene matches.

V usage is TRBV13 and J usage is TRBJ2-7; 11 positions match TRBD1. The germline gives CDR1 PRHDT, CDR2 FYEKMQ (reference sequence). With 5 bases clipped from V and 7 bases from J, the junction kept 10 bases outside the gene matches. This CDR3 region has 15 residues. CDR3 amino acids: CASSVGQGVGREQYF. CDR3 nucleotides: TGTGCCAGCAGCGTGGGACAGGGGGTAGGTAGGGAGCAGTACTTC.

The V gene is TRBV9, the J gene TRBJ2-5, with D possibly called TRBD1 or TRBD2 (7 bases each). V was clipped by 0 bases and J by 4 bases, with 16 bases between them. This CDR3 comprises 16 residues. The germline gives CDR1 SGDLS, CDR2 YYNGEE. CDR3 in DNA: TGTGCCAGCAGCGTAGTCCCAGGGGGGGGAGCAGAGACCCAGTACTTC. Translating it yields CASSVVPGGGAETQYF.

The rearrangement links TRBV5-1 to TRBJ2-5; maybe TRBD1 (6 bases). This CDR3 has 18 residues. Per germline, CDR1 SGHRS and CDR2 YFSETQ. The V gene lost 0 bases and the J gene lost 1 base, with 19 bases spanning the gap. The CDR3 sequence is CASSLARGTFEIQETQYF. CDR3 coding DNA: TGCGCCAGCAGCTTGGCCCGAGGGACATTCGAGATCCAAGAGACCCAGTACTTC.

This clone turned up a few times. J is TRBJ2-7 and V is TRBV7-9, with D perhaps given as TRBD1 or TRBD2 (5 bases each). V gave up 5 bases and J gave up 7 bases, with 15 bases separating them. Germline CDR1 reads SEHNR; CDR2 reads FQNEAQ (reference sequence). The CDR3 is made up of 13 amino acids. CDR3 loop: CASSTGPPVEQYF. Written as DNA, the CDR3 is TGTGCCAGCAGCACGGGACCACCAGTGGAGCAGTACTTC.